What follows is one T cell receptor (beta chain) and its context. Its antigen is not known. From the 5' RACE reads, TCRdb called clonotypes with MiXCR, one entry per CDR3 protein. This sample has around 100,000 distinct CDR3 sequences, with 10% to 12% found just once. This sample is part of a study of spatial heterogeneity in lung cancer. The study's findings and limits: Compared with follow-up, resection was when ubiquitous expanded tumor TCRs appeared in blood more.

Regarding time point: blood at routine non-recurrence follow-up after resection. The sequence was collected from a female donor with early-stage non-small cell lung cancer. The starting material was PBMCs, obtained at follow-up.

The CDR3 sequence: CAWSLNQRTEAFF. The CDR3 DNA sequence: TGTGCCTGGAGTCTGAACCAAAGGACTGAAGCTTTCTTT. V is TRBV30 and J is TRBJ1-1; D call uncertain. V lost 2 bases and J lost 5, with 12 bases in between. Germline V gene sequence: CDR1 GTSNPN, CDR2 SVGIG (reference sequence). The CDR3 sequence is 13 residues long.